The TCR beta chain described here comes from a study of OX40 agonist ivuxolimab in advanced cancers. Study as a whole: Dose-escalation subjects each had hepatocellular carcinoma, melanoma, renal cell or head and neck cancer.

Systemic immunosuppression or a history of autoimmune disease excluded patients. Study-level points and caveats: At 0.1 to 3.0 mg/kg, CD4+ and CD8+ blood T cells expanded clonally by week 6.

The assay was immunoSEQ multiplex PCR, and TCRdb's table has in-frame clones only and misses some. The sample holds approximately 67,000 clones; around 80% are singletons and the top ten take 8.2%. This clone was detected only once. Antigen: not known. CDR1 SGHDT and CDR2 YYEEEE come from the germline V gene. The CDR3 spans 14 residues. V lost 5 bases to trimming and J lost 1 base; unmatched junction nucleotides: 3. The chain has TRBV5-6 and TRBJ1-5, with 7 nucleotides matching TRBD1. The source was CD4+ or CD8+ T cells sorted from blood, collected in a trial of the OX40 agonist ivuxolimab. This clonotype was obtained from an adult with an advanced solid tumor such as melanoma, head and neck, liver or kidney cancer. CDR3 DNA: TGTGCCAGCAGACAGGGACAGAGCAATCAGCCCCAGCATTTT. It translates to CASRQGQSNQPQHF.